The T cell receptor (beta chain) under discussion was sequenced for a study of blood T cells in healthy people across ages. Study details: About one barcoded beta molecule per two T cells was the capture yield of template switching.

Healthy Russian Caucasian donors spanned ages roughly 6 to 100 years. This clonotype occurred a few times. Germline values: CDR1 MDHEN, CDR2 SYDVKM. The V segment lost 6 bases and the J segment 1 base; nucleotides outside the gene matches: 3. This CDR3 spans 14 amino acids. Combining a sample-barcoded 5' primer with a J-beta primer mix, a second PCR ran for roughly 7 to 11 cycles. TCRdb re-called the 5' RACE reads with MiXCR, one entry per CDR3 protein. The data show over 1.5 million distinct CDR3 sequences, around half seen once. Sequenced sample: blood. This TCR was recovered from a middle-aged woman in good health. The chain joins TRBV28 to TRBJ2-7, with 10 nucleotides matching TRBD1. CDR3 amino acids: CASRGQGISYEQYF. The CDR3 DNA sequence: TGTGCCAGCAGGGGACAGGGGATTTCCTACGAGCAGTACTTC.